This T cell receptor (beta chain) was documented in a study of blood T cell repertoires in COVID-19. The CDR3 is 16 residues long. The V gene's germline CDR1 is LGHNA and CDR2 YSLEER. V lost 6 bases to trimming and J lost 5 bases; unmatched junction nucleotides: 12. Using immunoSEQ multiplex PCR, the repertoire was profiled, and TCRdb retains in-frame clones only, with some absent. The sample has nearly 80,000 clones, roughly 84% seen once; the top ten hold around 3.4%. The material sequenced was peripheral blood. The J gene is TRBJ2-5, the V gene TRBV4-3; 10 nucleotides line up with TRBD2. This sequence originates from a man aged 50-59 years with acute or convalescent COVID-19. The CDR3 DNA reads TGCGCCAGCAGTCGATCGTCTAGCGGGAGTGATGAGACCCAGTACTTC. Its translation is CASSRSSSGSDETQYF.